Below, 22 T cell receptor beta chains from the same sample are listed, as sequenced in a study of preoperative IRX-2 immunotherapy in early breast cancer. Stated treatment: preoperative locoregional IRX-2 cytokine immunotherapy. Sequencing was performed with immunoSEQ multiplex PCR; in TCRdb, only in-frame clones are kept and a portion is missing. The sample contains around 10,000 clones, around 85% of which appear only once. Sequences were derived from lymph node tissue, sampled before IRX-2 immunotherapy. The origin of the receptors is a human donor with breast cancer.

This clone was detected a few times. One end of the junction is discordant with germline, which a read error may explain. The chain has TRBV6-8 and TRBJ1-5; D remains ambiguous. This CDR3 has 13 residues. From germline, CDR1 is MNHGY and CDR2 SAAAGT. CDR3 in DNA: TGTGCCATCAGTGCGGTAGGCTATCAGCCCCAGCATTTT. Protein product: CAISAVGYQPQHF.

J is TRBJ1-4 and V is TRBV7-2, with TRBD1 matching 8 bases. CDR1 and CDR2 (germline): SGHTA, FQGNSA. The trim removed 8 bases at V and 5 bases at J, leaving 4 bases unmatched. The CDR3 sequence is 13 residues long. The CDR3 spells CASSRQGNEKLFF. The CDR3 nucleotides are TGTGCCAGCTCCCGACAGGGGAATGAAAAACTGTTTTTT.

This sequence joins TRBV6-8 and TRBJ1-4; the D gene is possibly TRBD1 (5 bases). The CDR3 has 13 amino acids. Trimming pared 5 bases from V and 8 bases from J, leaving 12 bases between. CDR1 and CDR2 from the germline V gene are MNHGY and SAAAGT. The CDR3 loop is CASSGRENEKLFF. CDR3 sequence (DNA): TGTGCCAGCAGTGGCAGGGAGAACGAAAAACTGTTTTTT.

This clone was detected once. CDR3 protein: CASKDRATDTQYF. In DNA form, the CDR3 reads TGTGCCAGTAAGGACAGGGCCACAGATACGCAGTATTTT. The rearrangement joins TRBV19 to TRBJ2-3, with 8 bases matching TRBD1. Germline V gene lookup returns CDR1 LNHDA and CDR2 SQIVND (reference sequence). The CDR3 consists of 13 residues. The J segment lost 2 bases and the V segment lost 7 bases, leaving 2 bases of the junction unmatched.

V usage is TRBV6-8 and J usage is TRBJ1-1, with TRBD1 matching 9 bases. Per the germline V gene, CDR1 is MNHGY and CDR2 is SAAAGT. J lost 7 bases, V lost 5 bases, and 8 bases had no gene match. This CDR3 has 14 amino acids. The CDR3 sequence is CASSDRWTGDEAFF. The CDR3 nucleotides are TGTGCCAGCAGTGATAGATGGACAGGGGATGAAGCTTTCTTT.

The CDR3 bases are TGCAGCGTTCTAGCGGGGGTCACCGGGGAGCTGTTTTTT. It translates to CSVLAGVTGELFF. This chain joins TRBV29-1 and TRBJ2-2; 10 nucleotides line up with TRBD2. Trimming cost V 5 bases and J 4 bases; bases outside gene matches: 1. This CDR3 contains 13 residues. CDR1 is SQVTM and CDR2 is ANQGSEA in the germline V gene.

The CDR3 region is CASSLIGQGEETQYF. The CDR3 DNA reads TGTGCCAGCAGCTTAATCGGGCAGGGTGAGGAGACCCAGTACTTC. This chain joins TRBV7-4 and TRBJ2-5; possible D gene TRBD1, 5 bases. V lost 2 bases and J 5 bases, leaving 15 bases between the germline ends. This CDR3 region has 15 residues. CDR1 SGHVT and CDR2 SQSDAQ come from the germline V gene. Looking up the rest from reference TRBV7-4 and TRBJ2-5 gives the full variable domain: GAGVSQSPRYKVAKRGRDVALRCDSISGHVTLYWYRQTLGQGSEVLTYSQSDAQRDKSGRPSGRFSAERPERSVSTLKIQRTEQGDSAVYLCASSLIGQGEETQYFGPGTRLLVL.

V is TRBV11-3 and J is TRBJ2-2; 8 nucleotides match TRBD1. The CDR3 covers 16 residues. V shed 6 bases and J 5 bases; nucleotides not matched to a gene: 11. In germline, CDR1 is SGHNT, CDR2 YENEEA. CDR3 in DNA: TGTGCCAGCAGGACAGGGAGGACAGGGAGGACCGGGGAGCTGTTTTTT. Protein: CASRTGRTGRTGELFF.

This clone has a single count. The chain has TRBV11-1 and TRBJ2-7; D is uncertain. This CDR3 has 15 amino acids. Trimming took 0 bases from V and 3 from J, leaving 12 bases between them. The V gene's germline CDR1 is SGHAT and CDR2 FQDESV (reference sequence). This CDR3 is CASSLAQGAFYEQYF. CDR3 nucleotides: TGTGCCAGCAGCTTAGCGCAAGGAGCGTTCTACGAGCAGTACTTC.

CDR3 bases: TGTGCCAGCAGTGAGATTGACGACAATGAGCAGTTCTTC. Translation: CASSEIDDNEQFF. The chain has TRBV6-8 and TRBJ2-1; D remains unclear. V was shortened by 5 bases and J by 5 bases, with 10 bases between the two germline ends. Germline CDR1 MNHGY, CDR2 SAAAGT. CDR3 length: 13 residues.

The chain has TRBV29-1 and TRBJ2-1, with D perhaps TRBD2 (6 bases). CDR3 length: 12 amino acids. Germline CDR1 is SQVTM and CDR2 is ANQGSEA. Trimming cost V 3 bases and J 7 bases, with 10 bases left between them. The CDR3 loop reads CSVERGLNEQFF. The CDR3 nucleotides read TGCAGCGTTGAGCGGGGATTAAATGAGCAGTTCTTC.

The chain combines TRBV19 with TRBJ1-3; D ambiguous. This CDR3 region has 16 residues. With 7 bases removed from V and 0 bases from J, the gap between germline ends came to 16 bases. The germline V gene has CDR1 LNHDA and CDR2 SQIVND (reference sequence). The CDR3 DNA is TGTGCCAGTAATCCTCGGTCGATCGCCTCTGGAAACACCATATATTTT. Amino acids: CASNPRSIASGNTIYF.

This clone has more than one count but fewer than ten. The chain links TRBV19 to TRBJ1-3; maybe TRBD1 (5 bases). V was pared by 3 bases and J by 7 bases, with 19 bases between. Looked up from germline, CDR1 is LNHDA and CDR2 is SQIVND (reference sequence). The CDR3 has 16 amino acids. CDR3 sequence reads: CASSIGASGVRNTIYF. The CDR3 coding sequence is TGTGCCAGTAGTATCGGGGCAAGCGGGGTTCGGAACACCATATATTTT.

The chain is built from TRBV5-1 and TRBJ2-7; 12 bases line up with TRBD2. Germline lookup yields CDR1 SGHRS and CDR2 YFSETQ. The trim removed 0 bases at V and 2 bases at J, leaving 3 bases unmatched. The CDR3 extends over 16 amino acids. CDR3 coding DNA: TGCGCCAGCAGCTTGGGCCGGACTAGCGGGACCTACGAGCAGTACTTC. Translating gives CASSLGRTSGTYEQYF.

The chain carries TRBV10-2 and TRBJ1-1; TRBD1 aligns across 9 bases. Germline CDR1 is WSHSY and CDR2 is SAAADI. Losses at the gene ends were 2 bases for V and 4 bases for J; bases not matched to a gene: 5. The CDR3 extends over 15 amino acids. The DNA for the CDR3 is TGCGCCAGCAGTGAGACAGGGGGCTTGAGCACTGAAGCTTTCTTT. It translates to CASSETGGLSTEAFF.

J is TRBJ2-3 and V is TRBV15, with 9 bases matching TRBD2. This CDR3 is 18 amino acids long. Trimming at V came to 1 base and at J to 3 bases, leaving 11 bases not matched to a gene. In germline, CDR1 is LNHNV, CDR2 YYDKDF (reference sequence). CDR3 sequence: CATSRVMSLAGLTDTQYF. The CDR3 region has the DNA TGTGCCACCAGCAGAGTGATGAGTCTAGCGGGACTGACAGATACGCAGTATTTT.

This clone was seen a handful of times. This chain joins TRBV29-1 and TRBJ2-2, with 13 bases aligning to TRBD2. The length of the CDR3 is 14 residues. The trim removed 6 bases at V and 4 bases at J, leaving 2 bases unmatched. Germline V lookup: CDR1 SQVTM, CDR2 ANQGSEA. The CDR3 reads CSVGLAGVTGELFF. The CDR3 region has the DNA TGCAGCGTKGGACTAGCGGGAGTCACCGGGGAGCTGTTTTTT.

In this sample, this clone turned up a few times. The chain recombines TRBV18 with TRBJ2-7, with 8 nucleotides matching TRBD1. The CDR3 sequence is 13 residues long. The germline gives CDR1 KGHSH, CDR2 LQKENI. Germline trimming cut 3 bases from V and 6 bases from J; bases unmatched to any gene: 4. CDR3 sequence: CASSPSTGVEQYF. The CDR3, as DNA: TGTGCCAGCTCACCGTCGACAGGGGTCGAGCAGTACTTC.

The V and J genes are TRBV10-3 and TRBJ2-3, with 12 bases that match TRBD2. The germline V gene encodes CDR1 ENHRY and CDR2 SYGVKD. The CDR3 consists of 22 residues. V lost 4 bases to trimming and J lost 0 bases; unmatched junction nucleotides: 20. The CDR3 reads CAISGSLPGLAGNFTSTDTQYF. For the CDR3, the DNA is TGTGCCATCAGTGGCAGCTTACCGGGACTAGCGGGTAACTTCACTAGCACAGATACGCAGTATTTT.

The gene calls are TRBV18 and TRBJ2-7; D possibly corresponds to TRBD1 (5 bases). The CDR3 runs 12 residues. V gave up 2 bases and J gave up 5 bases, with 7 bases separating them. The germline V gene encodes CDR1 KGHSH and CDR2 LQKENI. This CDR3 reads CASSPDSDEQYF. The CDR3 nucleotides read TGTGCCAGCTCACCAGACAGCGACGAGCAGTACTTC.

CDR3 in amino acids: CASSYESLLAGENEQFF. The CDR3 region has the DNA TGTGCCAGCAGTTACGAGTCTTTACTAGCGGGAGAGAATGAGCAGTTCTTC. The rearrangement links TRBV6-8 to TRBJ2-1, with 11 bases aligning to TRBD2. V gave up 2 bases and J gave up 7 bases; unmatched junction bases: 10. The CDR3 covers 17 residues. Germline-derived CDR1 and CDR2 are MNHGY and SAAAGT.

J is TRBJ1-2 and V is TRBV28; TRBD1 matches at 7 bases. The V gene's germline CDR1 is MDHEN and CDR2 SYDVKM. V shed 0 bases and J 2 bases; nucleotides not matched to a gene: 12. There are 18 residues in the CDR3. This CDR3 is CASSLWTKSQGRNYGYTF. For the CDR3, the DNA is TGTGCCAGCAGTTTATGGACTAAATCACAGGGGAGAAACTATGGCTACACCTTC.